These T cell receptor beta chains were read from a single sample in a study of shared clonotypes between healthy human individuals. Clones were read by immunoSEQ multiplex PCR, and TCRdb kept only the in-frame ones, dropping some. The repertoire includes some 800,000 clones, 92% of them detected once, and about 25% sits in the top ten. Sequencing was performed on naive CD8+ T cells sorted from blood. The origin of the receptors is a young man in good health. CDR3s include the opening cysteine and the closing phenylalanine or tryptophan. A D gene is named only where the DNA matches it firmly. Only some rows state a clone size, as once, few, many or a class for expanded clones.

V	size	D	J	DNA	CDR3
TRBV13	NA	TRBD2	TRBJ2-1	TGTGCCAGCAGCGAAAGCGGGACTAGCCACAATGAGCAGTTCTTC	CASSESGTSHNEQFF
TRBV27	NA	NA	TRBJ2-1	TGTGCCAGCAGTTTGGGTCTCTCTGACAATGAGCAGTTCTTC	CASSLGLSDNEQFF
TRBV23-1	NA	NA	TRBJ2-1	TGCGCCAGCACTTCGGTGGGGTCCTCCTACAATGAGCAGTTCTTC	CASTSVGSSYNEQFF
TRBV6-1	NA	NA	TRBJ1-2	TGTGCCAGCAGTGACTGGCTAGGGGAGGACGGCTACACCTTC	CASSDWLGEDGYTF
TRBV29-1	NA	NA	TRBJ1-1	TGCAGCGTTGACCGCGTCACTGAAGCTTTCTTT	CSVDRVTEAFF
TRBV28	NA	NA	TRBJ1-5	TGTGCCAGCAGTTCCATTACCCCATGGTCCCCACTCTCGTATAGCAATCAGCCCCAGCATTTT	CASSSITPWSPLSYSNQPQHF
TRBV2	NA	TRBD1	TRBJ2-1	TGTGCCAGCAGTCGGACAGGGGAGGATGAGCAGTTCTTC	CASSRTGEDEQFF
TRBV15	NA	TRBD2	TRBJ2-5	TGTGCCACCAAAGACGGGGGGGCATCAAGGGAGACCCAGTACTTC	CATKDGGASRETQYF
TRBV10-2	NA	NA	TRBJ2-7	TGCGCCAGCAGTGGTCCCAGCGGAGTCTCCTACGAGCAGTACTTC	CASSGPSGVSYEQYF
TRBV27	NA	TRBD2	TRBJ2-1	TGTGCCAGCGGGAGGGGCAGGAACTACAATGAGCAGTTCTTC	CASGRGRNYNEQFF
TRBV2	NA	TRBD1	TRBJ1-4	TGTGCCAGCAGTGAAGCGCCGGACAGGGACAATGAAAAACTGTTTTTT	CASSEAPDRDNEKLFF
TRBV21-1	NA	NA	TRBJ2-7	TGTGCCAGCAGCGGACTAGCGGGACCATTGGGATACGAGCAGTACTTC	CASSGLAGPLGYEQYF
TRBV5-8	NA	NA	TRBJ2-7	TGTGCCAGCAGCTCGAAAACAGGTACCTACGAGCAGTACTTC	CASSSKTGTYEQYF
TRBV29-1	NA	TRBD1	TRBJ2-3	TGCAGCGGGACTACCGGGACAGGCGAAGATACGCAGTATTTT	CSGTTGTGEDTQYF
TRBV9	once	TRBD2	TRBJ2-1	TGTGCCAGCAGCGCAGTGGGACTAGCGAACAATGAGCAGTTCTTC	CASSAVGLANNEQFF
TRBV29-1	NA	NA	TRBJ2-1	TGCAGCGTTCGTATCGGGTACGGCGGGAATGAGCAGTTCTTC	CSVRIGYGGNEQFF
TRBV15	NA	NA	TRBJ1-5	TGTGCCACCAGCAGCCCACAGGAGACCAATCAGCCCCAGCATTTT	CATSSPQETNQPQHF
TRBV9	NA	NA	TRBJ1-1	TGTGCCAGCGGTGGGACAACGAACACTGAAGCTTTCTTT	CASGGTTNTEAFF
TRBV9	NA	TRBD2	TRBJ2-7	TGTGCCAGCAGCCCCGCTAGCGGGTCCTACGAGCAGTACTTC	CASSPASGSYEQYF